This TCR beta chain was sequenced in a study of regulatory T cells in long-lasting Graves disease. At least ten counts were recorded for this clonotype. The antigen is not known. The time point: newly diagnosed GD, antithyroid drugs for less than 3 months. The TCR library was prepared using RNA isolated from PBMCs. EDTA tubes received approximately 9 milliliters of drawn peripheral blood. Whole-study results and caveats: Accuracy was possibly reduced by small sample size.

CDR3 length equals 18 residues. Germline trimming cut 0 bases from V and 2 bases from J; bases unmatched to any gene: 8. Germline-derived CDR1 and CDR2 are LGHDT and YNNKEL (reference sequence). The TCR beta library used iRepertoire HTBI primers with Arm-PCR amplification of CDR3. TCRdb called the multiplex PCR reads again in MiXCR, with one record for every CDR3 protein. Of over 300,000 distinct CDR3 sequences in the sample, around 15% were seen once. This receptor was taken from a female donor with Graves disease. The starting material was peripheral blood mononuclear cells (PBMCs), obtained at new diagnosis, from a patient treated with antithyroid drugs. The chain employs TRBV3-1 and TRBJ2-5; 11 bases agree with TRBD1. CDR3 residues: CASSQDGGWDRGQETQYF. DNA of the CDR3: TGTGCCAGCAGCCAAGATGGGGGTTGGGACAGGGGGCAAGAGACCCAGTACTTC.